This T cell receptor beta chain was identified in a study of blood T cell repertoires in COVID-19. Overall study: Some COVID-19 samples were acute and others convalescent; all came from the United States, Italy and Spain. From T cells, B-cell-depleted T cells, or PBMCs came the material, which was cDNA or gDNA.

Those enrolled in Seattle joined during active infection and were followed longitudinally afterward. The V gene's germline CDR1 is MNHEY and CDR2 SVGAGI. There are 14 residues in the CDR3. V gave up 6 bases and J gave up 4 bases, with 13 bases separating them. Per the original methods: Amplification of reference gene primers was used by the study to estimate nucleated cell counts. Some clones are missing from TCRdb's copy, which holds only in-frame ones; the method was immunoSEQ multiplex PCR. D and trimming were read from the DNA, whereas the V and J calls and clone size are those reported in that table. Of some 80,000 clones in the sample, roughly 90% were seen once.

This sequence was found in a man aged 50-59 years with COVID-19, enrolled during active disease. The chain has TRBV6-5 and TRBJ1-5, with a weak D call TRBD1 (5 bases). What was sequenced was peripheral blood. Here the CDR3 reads CASSPRQLNQPQHF. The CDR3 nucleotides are TGTGCCAGCAGCCCACGACAGCTAAATCAGCCCCAGCATTTT.